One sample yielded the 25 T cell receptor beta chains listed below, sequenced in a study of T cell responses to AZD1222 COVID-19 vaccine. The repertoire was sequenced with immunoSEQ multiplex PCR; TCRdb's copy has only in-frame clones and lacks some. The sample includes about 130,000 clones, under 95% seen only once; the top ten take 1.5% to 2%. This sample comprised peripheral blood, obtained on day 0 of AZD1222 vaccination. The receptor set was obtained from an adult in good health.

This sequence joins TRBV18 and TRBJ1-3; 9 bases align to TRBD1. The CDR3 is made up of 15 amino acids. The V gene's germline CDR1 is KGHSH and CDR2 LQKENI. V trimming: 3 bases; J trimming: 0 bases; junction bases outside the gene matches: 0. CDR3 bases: TGTGCCAGCTCACCGGGACAGGGCTCTGGAAACACCATATATTTT. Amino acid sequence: CASSPGQGSGNTIYF.

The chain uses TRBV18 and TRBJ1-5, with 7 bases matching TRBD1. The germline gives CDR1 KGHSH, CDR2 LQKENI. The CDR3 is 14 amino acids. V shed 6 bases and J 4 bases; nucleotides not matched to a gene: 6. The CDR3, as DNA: TGTGCCAGCTCCGCCGGGACAGCGAATCAGCCCCAGCATTTT. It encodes CASSAGTANQPQHF.

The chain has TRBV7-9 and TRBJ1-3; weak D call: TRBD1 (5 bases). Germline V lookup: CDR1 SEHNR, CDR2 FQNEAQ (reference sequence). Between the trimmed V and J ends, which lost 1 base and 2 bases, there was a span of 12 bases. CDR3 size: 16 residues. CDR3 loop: CASSLGVGTPGNTIYF. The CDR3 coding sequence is TGTGCCAGCAGCTTAGGCGTCGGGACTCCTGGAAACACCATATATTTT.

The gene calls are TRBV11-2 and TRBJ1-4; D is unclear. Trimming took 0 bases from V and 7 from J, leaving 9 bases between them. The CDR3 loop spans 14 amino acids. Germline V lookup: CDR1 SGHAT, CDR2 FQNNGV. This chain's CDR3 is CASSLDLAGEKLFF. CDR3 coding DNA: TGTGCCAGCAGCTTAGATTTGGCAGGTGAAAAACTGTTTTTT.

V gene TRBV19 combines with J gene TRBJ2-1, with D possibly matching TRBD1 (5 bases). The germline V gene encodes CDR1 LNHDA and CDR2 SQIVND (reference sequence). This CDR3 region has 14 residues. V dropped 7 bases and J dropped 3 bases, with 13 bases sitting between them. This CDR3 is CASMTERGYNEQFF. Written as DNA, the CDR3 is TGTGCCAGTATGACAGAAAGGGGCTACAATGAGCAGTTCTTC.

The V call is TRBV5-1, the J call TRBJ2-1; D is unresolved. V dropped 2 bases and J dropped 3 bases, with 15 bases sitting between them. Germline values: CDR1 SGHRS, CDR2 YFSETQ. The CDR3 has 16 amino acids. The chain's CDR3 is CASSFYAALVYNEQFF. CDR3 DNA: TGCGCCAGCAGCTTCTACGCCGCCTTAGTCTACAATGAGCAGTTCTTC.

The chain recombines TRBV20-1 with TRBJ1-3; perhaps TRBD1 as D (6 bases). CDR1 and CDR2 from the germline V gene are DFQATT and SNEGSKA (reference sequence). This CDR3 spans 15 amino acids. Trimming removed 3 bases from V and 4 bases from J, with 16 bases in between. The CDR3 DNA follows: TGCAGTGCTAGTCGGCCCGGGACATCAGGAAACACCATATATTTT. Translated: CSASRPGTSGNTIYF.

This CDR3 is CASRGGTSSPYF. The CDR3 nucleotides are TGTGCCAGCAGGGGGGGGACCTCCTCTCCGTACTTC. The rearrangement links TRBV21-1 to TRBJ2-7; TRBD2 is the table's D call and was not checked against the DNA. TRBV21-1 is designated a pseudogene. This CDR3 has 12 amino acids.

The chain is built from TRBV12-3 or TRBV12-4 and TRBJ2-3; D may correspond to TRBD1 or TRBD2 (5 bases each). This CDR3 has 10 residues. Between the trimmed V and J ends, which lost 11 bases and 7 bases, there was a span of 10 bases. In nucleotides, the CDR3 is TGTGCCGTGGGGGAATATACGCAGTATTTT. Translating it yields CAVGEYTQYF.

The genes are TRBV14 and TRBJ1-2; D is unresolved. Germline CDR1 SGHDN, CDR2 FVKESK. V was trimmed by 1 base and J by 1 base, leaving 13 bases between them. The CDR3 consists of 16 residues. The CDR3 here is CASSQVALDGNYGYTF. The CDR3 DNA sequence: TGTGCCAGCAGCCAAGTAGCCCTTGACGGTAACTATGGCTACACCTTC.

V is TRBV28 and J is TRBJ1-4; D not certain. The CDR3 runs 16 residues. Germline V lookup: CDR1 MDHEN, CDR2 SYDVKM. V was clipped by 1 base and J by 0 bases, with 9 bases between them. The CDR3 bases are TGTGCCAGCAGTTTATCCGGCATTGCAACTAATGAAAAACTGTTTTTT. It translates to CASSLSGIATNEKLFF.

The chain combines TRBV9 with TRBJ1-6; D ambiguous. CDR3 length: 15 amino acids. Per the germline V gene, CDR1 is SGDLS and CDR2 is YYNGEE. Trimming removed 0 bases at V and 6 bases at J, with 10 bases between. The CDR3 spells CASSVGAGGNSPLHF. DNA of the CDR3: TGTGCCAGCAGCGTAGGGGCAGGCGGTAATTCACCCCTCCACTTT.

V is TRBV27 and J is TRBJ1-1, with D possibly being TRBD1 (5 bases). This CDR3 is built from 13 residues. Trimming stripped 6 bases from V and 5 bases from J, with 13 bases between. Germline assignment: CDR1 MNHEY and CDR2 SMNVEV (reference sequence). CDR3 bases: TGTGCCAGCAGCCCCCGCAGGGAAACTGAAGCTTTCTTT. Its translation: CASSPRRETEAFF.

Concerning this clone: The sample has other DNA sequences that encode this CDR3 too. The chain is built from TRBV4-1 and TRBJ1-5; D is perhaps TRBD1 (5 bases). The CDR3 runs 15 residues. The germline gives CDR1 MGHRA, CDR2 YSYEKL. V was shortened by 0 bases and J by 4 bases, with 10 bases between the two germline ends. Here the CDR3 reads CASSQDQGSNQPQHF. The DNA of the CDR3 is TGCGCCAGCAGCCAAGACCAGGGAAGTAATCAGCCCCAGCATTTT.

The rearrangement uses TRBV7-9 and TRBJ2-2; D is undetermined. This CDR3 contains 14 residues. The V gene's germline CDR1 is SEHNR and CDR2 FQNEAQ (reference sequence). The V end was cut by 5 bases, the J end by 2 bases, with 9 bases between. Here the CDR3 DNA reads TGTGCCAGCAGCCGAGCCAGCAACACCGGGGAGCTGTTTTTT. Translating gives CASSRASNTGELFF. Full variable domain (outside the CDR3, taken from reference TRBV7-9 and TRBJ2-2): DTGVSQNPRHKITKRGQNVTFRCDPISEHNRLYWYRQTLGQGPEFLTYFQNEAQLEKSRLLSDRFSAERPKGSFSTLEIQRTEQGDSAMYLCASSRASNTGELFFGEGSRLTVL.

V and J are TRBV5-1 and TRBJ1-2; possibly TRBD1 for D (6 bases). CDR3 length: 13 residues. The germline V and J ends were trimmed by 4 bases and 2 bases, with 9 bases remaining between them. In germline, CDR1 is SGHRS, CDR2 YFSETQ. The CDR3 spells CASSRTVNYGYTF. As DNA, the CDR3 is TGCGCCAGCAGCCGGACAGTGAACTATGGCTACACCTTC.

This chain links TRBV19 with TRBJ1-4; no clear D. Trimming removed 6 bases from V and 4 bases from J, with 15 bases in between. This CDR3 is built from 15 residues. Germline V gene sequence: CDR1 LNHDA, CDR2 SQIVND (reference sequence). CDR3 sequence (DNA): TGTGCCAGTAGGACCAACAACGGGGATAATGAAAAACTGTTTTTT. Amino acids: CASRTNNGDNEKLFF.

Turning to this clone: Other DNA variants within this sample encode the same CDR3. For the CDR3, the DNA is TGTGCCAGCAGTCCCTCGACAGATACGCAGTATTTT. This encodes CASSPSTDTQYF. The chain couples TRBV12-3 or TRBV12-4 to TRBJ2-3; D is uncertain. The CDR3 is 12 amino acids. V was shortened by 5 bases and J by 3 bases, with 6 bases between the two germline ends.

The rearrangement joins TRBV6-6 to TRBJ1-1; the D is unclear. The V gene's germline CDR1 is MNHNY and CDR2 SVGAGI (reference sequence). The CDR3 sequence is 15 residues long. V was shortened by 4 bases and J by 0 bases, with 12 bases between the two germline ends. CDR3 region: CASSWAGIMNTEAFF. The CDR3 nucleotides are TGTGCCAGCAGTTGGGCCGGAATCATGAACACTGAAGCTTTCTTT.

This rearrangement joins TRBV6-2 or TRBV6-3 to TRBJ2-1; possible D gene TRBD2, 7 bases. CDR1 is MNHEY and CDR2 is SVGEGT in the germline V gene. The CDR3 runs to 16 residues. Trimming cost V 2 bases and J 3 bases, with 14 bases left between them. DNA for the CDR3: TGTGCCAGCAGTTACGAACGGGGGGCCATCTACAATGAGCAGTTCTTC. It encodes CASSYERGAIYNEQFF.

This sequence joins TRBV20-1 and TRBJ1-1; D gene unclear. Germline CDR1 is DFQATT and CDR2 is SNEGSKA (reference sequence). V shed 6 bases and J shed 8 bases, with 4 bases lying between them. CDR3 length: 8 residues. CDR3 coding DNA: TGCAGTGCCAACGAAGCTTTCTTT. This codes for CSANEAFF.

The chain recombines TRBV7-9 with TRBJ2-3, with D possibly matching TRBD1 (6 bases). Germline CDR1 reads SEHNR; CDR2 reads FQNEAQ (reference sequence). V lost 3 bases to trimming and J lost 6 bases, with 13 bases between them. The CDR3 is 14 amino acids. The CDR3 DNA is TGTGCCAGCAGCTTTCACAGGGTTGGGGATACGCAGTATTTT. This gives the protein CASSFHRVGDTQYF.

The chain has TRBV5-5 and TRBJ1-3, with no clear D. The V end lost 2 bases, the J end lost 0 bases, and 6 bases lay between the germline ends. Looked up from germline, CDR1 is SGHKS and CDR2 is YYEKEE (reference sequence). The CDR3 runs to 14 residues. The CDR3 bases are TGTGCCAGCAGCTTAGAACGCTCTGGAAACACCATATATTTT. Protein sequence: CASSLERSGNTIYF.

This chain's CDR3 is CASSRLVGTEAFF. As DNA, the CDR3 is TGTGCCAGCAGTAGATTGGTGGGCACTGAAGCTTTCTTT. The chain recombines TRBV12-3 or TRBV12-4 with TRBJ1-1; no clear D. This CDR3 is built from 13 residues. Trimming took off 5 bases at V and 4 bases at J, with 11 bases between the two ends.

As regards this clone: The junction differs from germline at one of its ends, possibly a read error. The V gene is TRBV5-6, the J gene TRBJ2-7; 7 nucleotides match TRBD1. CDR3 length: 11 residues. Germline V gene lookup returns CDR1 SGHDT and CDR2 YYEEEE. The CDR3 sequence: CASSLSGQSAF. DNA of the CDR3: TGTGCCAGCAGCTTGTCGGGACAGAGTGCTTTC.